The 31 T cell receptor beta chains given below trace back to one sample, sequenced in a study of blood T cell repertoires in COVID-19. Clones were read by immunoSEQ multiplex PCR, and TCRdb kept only the in-frame ones, dropping some. The sample lists 140,000 to 150,000 clones, 85% to 90% seen once, with 2.5% to 3% in the top ten. Sequenced: peripheral blood. These receptors were obtained from a man in his fifties or sixties with active or convalescent COVID-19.

This clone was seen a few times. The V gene is TRBV5-5, the J gene TRBJ2-5; TRBD2 aligns across 15 bases. From germline, CDR1 is SGHKS and CDR2 YYEKEE (reference sequence). The V and J ends lost 4 bases and 5 bases, in that order; junction bases with no gene match: 6. CDR3 length equals 16 residues. CDR3 sequence (DNA): TGTGCCAGCAGCCGGACTAGCGGGGGGGCGTGGGAGACCCAGTACTTC. As protein: CASSRTSGGAWETQYF.

This chain links TRBV12-3 or TRBV12-4 with TRBJ2-1; tentatively, D is TRBD2 (5 bases). Trimming pared 0 bases from V and 7 bases from J, leaving 7 bases between. This CDR3 comprises 13 residues. The CDR3 region is CASSLAGVNEQFF. CDR3 nucleotide sequence: TGTGCCAGCAGTTTAGCGGGAGTAAATGAGCAGTTCTTC.

The chain combines TRBV6-1 with TRBJ1-2; D uncertain. This CDR3 comprises 13 residues. Germline V gene sequence: CDR1 MNHNS, CDR2 SASEGT. V was cut by 3 bases and J by 5 bases, with 10 bases left in between. DNA of the CDR3: TGTGCCAGCAGTGAGACAATCCTTTATGGCTACACCTTC. This codes for CASSETILYGYTF.

The sample holds one count of this clone. The V and J genes are TRBV11-2 and TRBJ2-3; TRBD2 matches 9 bases. The CDR3 length is 15 residues. The junction had 14 bases not matched to a gene; V was cut back by 8 bases and J by 8 bases. Germline V gene lookup returns CDR1 SGHAT and CDR2 FQNNGV. CDR3 coding DNA: TGTGCCAGCGACCCGCCGGGCGGGGGGGCGGGTACGCAGTATTTT. This gives the protein CASDPPGGGAGTQYF.

V usage is TRBV6-2 or TRBV6-3 and J usage is TRBJ2-1, with a weak D call TRBD2 (5 bases). The length of the CDR3 is 14 residues. Germline V CDR1 and CDR2: MNHEY, SVGEGT. With 2 bases removed from V and 0 bases from J, the gap between germline ends came to 5 bases. The CDR3 DNA sequence: TGTGCCAGCAGTTACACTAGCTCCTACAATGAGCAGTTCTTC. It translates to CASSYTSSYNEQFF.

This sequence joins TRBV5-6 and TRBJ2-1; 9 nucleotides agree with TRBD1. V gave up 0 bases and J gave up 2 bases; unmatched junction bases: 0. This CDR3 is built from 15 residues. Germline V gives CDR1 SGHDT, CDR2 YYEEEE. CDR3 residues: CASSLGQGAYNEQFF. CDR3 nucleotide sequence: TGTGCCAGCAGCTTGGGACAGGGGGCCTACAATGAGCAGTTCTTC.

J is TRBJ2-7 and V is TRBV27; 7 bases line up with TRBD1. The CDR3 loop spans 14 amino acids. Trimming at V came to 6 bases and at J to 3 bases, leaving 8 bases not matched to a gene. Germline V gene sequence: CDR1 MNHEY, CDR2 SMNVEV (reference sequence). CDR3 sequence: CASSLGGHFYEQYF. CDR3 in DNA: TGTGCCAGCAGCCTAGGGGGCCATTTCTACGAGCAGTACTTC.

CDR3 protein: CASSHYISRGPQETQYF. In DNA, the CDR3 is TGCGCCAGCAGCCATTATATTTCGCGGGGGCCGCAAGAGACCCAGTACTTC. The chain joins TRBV4-1 to TRBJ2-5, with D possibly being TRBD2 (7 bases). The V gene's germline CDR1 is MGHRA and CDR2 YSYEKL. The CDR3 has 17 residues. V gave up 3 bases and J gave up 2 bases, with 19 bases separating them.

The gene calls are TRBV5-1 and TRBJ1-1; no clear D gene. The V gene lost 4 bases and the J gene lost 2 bases, with 15 bases spanning the gap. Germline V gene data show CDR1 as SGHRS and CDR2 as YFSETQ. This CDR3 region has 15 residues. The CDR3 spells CASSQLDSTNTEAFF. CDR3 nucleotides: TGCGCCAGCAGCCAGTTGGACTCAACCAACACTGAAGCTTTCTTT.

V usage is TRBV7-2 and J usage is TRBJ1-2; 7 nucleotides agree with TRBD1. After removal of 5 bases from V and 5 bases from J, the junction contained 8 bases not matched to a gene. This CDR3 has 14 residues. The germline gives CDR1 SGHTA, CDR2 FQGNSA. The CDR3 sequence is CASSPAGQNYGYTF. CDR3 DNA sequence: TGTGCCAGCAGCCCCGCGGGACAGAATTATGGCTACACCTTC.

The chain employs TRBV19 and TRBJ2-2, with D hard to call. V was trimmed by 7 bases and J by 3 bases, leaving 6 bases between them. CDR3 length equals 12 residues. In germline, CDR1 is LNHDA, CDR2 SQIVND (reference sequence). The CDR3 nucleotides read TGTGCCAGTAACCCGGACACCGGGGAGCTGTTTTTT. Amino acid sequence: CASNPDTGELFF.

The chain is built from TRBV5-1 and TRBJ2-3, with TRBD2 matching over 16 bases. The CDR3 is 17 residues long. Germline V gene lookup returns CDR1 SGHRS and CDR2 YFSETQ. Trimming took 3 bases from V and 4 from J; bases not matched to a gene: 5. For the CDR3, the DNA is TGCGCCAGCAGCTCCGGGACTAGCGGGGGGGCGGCAGATACGCAGTATTTT. Protein product: CASSSGTSGGAADTQYF.

This clone was observed a single time. The J gene is TRBJ2-1, the V gene TRBV29-1, with 11 bases identical to TRBD2. The CDR3 loop spans 17 amino acids. Unmatched junction bases numbered 13, after V lost 0 bases and J lost 9 bases. CDR1 is SQVTM, CDR2 ANQGSEA, per germline. This chain's CDR3 is CSVEDWASGRKLVEQFF. CDR3 nucleotides: TGCAGCGTTGAAGATTGGGCTAGCGGGAGGAAATTAGTTGAGCAGTTCTTC.

V and J are TRBV6-5 and TRBJ1-2, with a tentative D call TRBD1 (6 bases). Germline CDR1 MNHEY, CDR2 SVGAGI. The CDR3 runs to 15 residues. V dropped 2 bases and J dropped 0 bases, with 10 bases sitting between them. The CDR3 DNA is TGTGCCAGCAGTTACCTTGGACAGTCTAACTATGGCTACACCTTC. It is translated as CASSYLGQSNYGYTF.

V and J are TRBV7-3 and TRBJ2-1; 12 nucleotides align to TRBD2. Per germline, CDR1 SGHTA and CDR2 FQGTGA. CDR3 length: 14 amino acids. V gave up 6 bases and J gave up 6 bases; unmatched junction bases: 3. CDR3 sequence: CASSTSGRTNEQFF. DNA for the CDR3: TGTGCCAGCAGTACTAGCGGGAGGACCAATGAGCAGTTCTTC.

As DNA, the CDR3 is TGTGCCAGCAGTTTCCAGGGCTCCTACGAGCAGTACTTC. Residues: CASSFQGSYEQYF. J is TRBJ2-7 and V is TRBV12-3 or TRBV12-4, with D maybe TRBD1 (5 bases). This CDR3 has 13 amino acids. Trimming cost V 3 bases and J 0 bases, with 6 bases left between them.

This chain uses TRBV6-5 with TRBJ1-1; D is undetermined. The CDR3 has 11 residues. Germline-derived CDR1 and CDR2 are MNHEY and SVGAGI. The germline V and J ends were trimmed by 7 bases and 13 bases, with 16 bases remaining between them. The CDR3 bases are TGTGCCAGCATCCGGGGTCTTGGCGTTTTCTTT. This gives the protein CASIRGLGVFF.

This chain links TRBV4-3 with TRBJ2-5; perhaps TRBD2 as D (6 bases). The CDR3 runs 17 residues. V was clipped by 1 base and J by 4 bases, with 19 bases between them. The germline V gene has CDR1 LGHNA and CDR2 YSLEER. For the CDR3, the DNA is TGCGCCAGCAGCCAAGGGACGGGGGAGGACCCGGGAGAGACCCAGTACTTC. Protein product: CASSQGTGEDPGETQYF.

This clone was detected a few times. The genes are TRBV28 and TRBJ1-5; 7 bases align to TRBD1. The CDR3 loop spans 14 amino acids. Trimming took 7 bases from V and 4 from J; bases not matched to a gene: 7. CDR1 and CDR2 (germline): MDHEN, SYDVKM. The CDR3 coding sequence is TGTGCCAGCAACGCCGGGACAGCTAATCAGCCCCAGCATTTT. Its protein product is CASNAGTANQPQHF.

The chain has TRBV5-6 and TRBJ2-1; D is unclear. The V gene lost 2 bases and the J gene lost 0 bases, with 15 bases spanning the gap. Per germline, CDR1 SGHDT and CDR2 YYEEEE. This CDR3 region has 17 residues. CDR3 residues: CASSFLVAVSSYNEQFF. The CDR3, as DNA: TGTGCCAGCAGCTTTCTAGTAGCCGTCAGCTCCTACAATGAGCAGTTCTTC. Using reference TRBV5-6 and TRBJ2-1 for the parts outside the CDR3, the full variable domain is DAGVTQSPTHLIKTRGQQVTLRCSPKSGHDTVSWYQQALGQGPQFIFQYYEEEERQRGNFPDRFSGHQFPNYSSELNVNALLLGDSALYLCASSFLVAVSSYNEQFFGPGTRLTVL.

The chain couples TRBV5-1 to TRBJ1-1; 8 nucleotides align to TRBD1. With 3 bases clipped from V and 1 base from J, the junction kept 5 bases outside the gene matches. The CDR3 consists of 15 residues. CDR1 is SGHRS and CDR2 is YFSETQ in the germline V gene. The CDR3 bases are TGCGCCAGCAGCTCCGCCGGGACAGGGAACACTGAAGCTTTCTTT. This encodes CASSSAGTGNTEAFF.

The CDR3 region is CASSISGGYTDTQYF. The DNA for the CDR3 is TGTGCCAGCAGCATTAGCGGGGGGTACACAGATACGCAGTATTTT. V is TRBV6-4 and J is TRBJ2-3; 10 bases agree with TRBD2. This CDR3 spans 15 amino acids. Unmatched junction bases numbered 5, after V lost 6 bases and J lost 2 bases. Germline V gene data show CDR1 as MRHNA and CDR2 as SNTAGT.

CDR3 in amino acids: CASSRRGGNTEAFF. In DNA form, the CDR3 reads TGTGCCAGCAGCCGAAGGGGGGGGAACACTGAAGCTTTCTTT. The rearrangement uses TRBV6-6 and TRBJ1-1; D possibly corresponds to TRBD1 (6 bases). CDR3 size: 14 residues. The V gene lost 6 bases and the J gene lost 1 base, with 12 bases spanning the gap. From germline, CDR1 is MNHNY and CDR2 SVGAGI (reference sequence).

V is TRBV30 and J is TRBJ1-1; D not certain. Germline CDR1 is GTSNPN and CDR2 is SVGIG (reference sequence). Trimming removed 0 bases from V and 4 bases from J, with 9 bases in between. The CDR3 totals 13 residues. The CDR3 DNA reads as TGTGCCTGGAGTGTACAGACCGCCACTGAAGCTTTCTTT. This encodes CAWSVQTATEAFF.

V usage is TRBV7-2 and J usage is TRBJ2-3, with 8 nucleotides matching TRBD2. This CDR3 spans 13 amino acids. The V and J ends lost 4 bases and 8 bases, in that order; junction bases with no gene match: 5. Germline lookup yields CDR1 SGHTA and CDR2 FQGNSA. The CDR3 protein is CASSSGLGGTQYF. The CDR3 DNA reads as TGTGCCAGCAGCTCGGGACTAGGGGGTACGCAGTATTTT.

The V call is TRBV7-2, the J call TRBJ1-5; tentatively, D is TRBD1 (5 bases). Per germline, CDR1 SGHTA and CDR2 FQGNSA. V was cut by 0 bases and J by 6 bases, with 9 bases left in between. The CDR3 spans 14 residues. DNA for the CDR3: TGTGCCAGCAGCTTAGCCAGGGAGGGTCAGCCCCAGCATTTT. Its translation: CASSLAREGQPQHF.

The chain is built from TRBV7-2 and TRBJ1-2; D not resolved. V lost 5 bases and J lost 3, with 13 bases in between. The CDR3 runs to 14 residues. Germline V gives CDR1 SGHTA, CDR2 FQGNSA. Written as DNA, the CDR3 is TGTGCCAGCAGCAAAGTCGGCGGCGACTATGGCTACACCTTC. It is translated as CASSKVGGDYGYTF.

V gene TRBV7-2 combines with J gene TRBJ2-1, with a weak D call TRBD2 (6 bases). Germline V gene sequence: CDR1 SGHTA, CDR2 FQGNSA. Trimming cost V 2 bases and J 5 bases, with 10 bases left between them. The CDR3 sequence is 14 residues long. CDR3 in amino acids: CASSLSGSNNEQFF. The DNA for the CDR3 is TGTGCCAGCAGCTTATCCGGGAGCAACAATGAGCAGTTCTTC.

The genes are TRBV29-1 and TRBJ1-1; a possible D gene is TRBD1 (5 bases). V was trimmed by 6 bases and J by 6 bases, leaving 11 bases between them. The CDR3 is 11 amino acids. Germline CDR1 SQVTM, CDR2 ANQGSEA. The CDR3 here is CSVGRGSEAFF. The DNA of the CDR3 is TGCAGCGTCGGGAGGGGCTCTGAAGCTTTCTTT.

This clone turned up a few times. The rearrangement uses TRBV2 and TRBJ1-3; no definite D call. Trimming took 3 bases from V and 2 from J, leaving 11 bases between them. This CDR3 contains 15 residues. The germline V gene has CDR1 SNHLY and CDR2 FYNNEI. CDR3 DNA: TGTGCCAGCAGTGACCGGAGCAACACTGGAAACACCATATATTTT. It is translated as CASSDRSNTGNTIYF.

The chain recombines TRBV11-3 with TRBJ2-7, with D maybe TRBD2 (6 bases). Trimming took 1 base from V and 5 from J, leaving 18 bases between them. This CDR3 contains 16 residues. The germline V gene encodes CDR1 SGHNT and CDR2 YENEEA. In nucleotides, the CDR3 is TGTGCCAGCAGCTTAGCATCGCCGGGAGTGCTCCACGAGCAGTACTTC. Its translation is CASSLASPGVLHEQYF.